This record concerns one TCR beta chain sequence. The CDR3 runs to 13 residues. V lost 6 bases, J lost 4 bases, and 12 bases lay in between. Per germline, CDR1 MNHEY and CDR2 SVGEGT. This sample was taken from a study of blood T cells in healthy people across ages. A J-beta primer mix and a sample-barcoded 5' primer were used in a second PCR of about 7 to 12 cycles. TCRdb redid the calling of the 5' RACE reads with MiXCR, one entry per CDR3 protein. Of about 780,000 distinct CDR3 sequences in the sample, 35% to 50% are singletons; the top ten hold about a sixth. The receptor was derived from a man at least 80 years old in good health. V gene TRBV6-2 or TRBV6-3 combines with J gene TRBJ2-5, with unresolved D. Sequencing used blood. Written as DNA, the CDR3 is TGTGCCAGCAGCCCCCAGAAGCCAGAGACCCAGTACTTC. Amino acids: CASSPQKPETQYF.